This T cell receptor (beta chain) was found in a study of response to subunit inactivated influenza vaccine. Trimming removed 0 bases from V and 8 bases from J, with 8 bases in between. Germline V gene data show CDR1 as SGHDT and CDR2 as YYEEEE. CDR3 length equals 12 residues. One entry per CDR3 protein results from TCRdb running MiXCR on the RT-PCR reads. The table shows some 180,000 distinct CDR3 sequences, with nearly 9.5% occurring only once. This clonotype appeared many times. The antigen is undetermined. General study findings and limits: Each seasonal influenza vaccination, the authors suggested, recruits few new T cells.

This rearrangement joins TRBV5-6 to TRBJ1-2, with no clear D. The sequenced sample was non-naive T cells sorted from PBMCs, obtained on the day of vaccination. This sequence was found in a man in his forties or fifties who received an inactivated influenza vaccine. The DNA for the CDR3 is TGTGCCAGCAGCTTGGTGGGAAGCGGCTACACCTTC. As protein: CASSLVGSGYTF.